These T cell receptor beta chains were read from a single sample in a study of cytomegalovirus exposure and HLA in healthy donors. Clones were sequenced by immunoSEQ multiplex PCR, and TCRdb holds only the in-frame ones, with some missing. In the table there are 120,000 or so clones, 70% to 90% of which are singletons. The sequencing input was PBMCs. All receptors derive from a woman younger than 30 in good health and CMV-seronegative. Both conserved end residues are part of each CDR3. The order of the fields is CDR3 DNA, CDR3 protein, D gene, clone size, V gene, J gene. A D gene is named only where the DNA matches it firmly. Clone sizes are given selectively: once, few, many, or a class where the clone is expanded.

TGCAGCGTTGAAGACGCCCGACTAGCGGGGAGCACAGATACGCAGTATTTT	CSVEDARLAGSTDTQYF	TRBD2	.	TRBV29-1	TRBJ2-3
TGCGCCAGCAGCTCGGGCCCAGGGGCAGGGCCGTTGAACACTGAAGCTTTCTTT	CASSSGPGAGPLNTEAFF	.	.	TRBV5-1	TRBJ1-1
TGTGCCACCGGGAGGCGCGGGGGGTGGACCGGGGAGCTGTTTTTT	CATGRRGGWTGELFF	TRBD2	once	TRBV6-1	TRBJ2-2
TGTGCCAGCAGTGGAGGGGGCGGGGAGACCCAGTACTTC	CASSGGGGETQYF	TRBD1	.	TRBV2	TRBJ2-5
TGTGCCAGCAGTCCCCGGGACAGGGGGCTCGAGGGCTACACCTTC	CASSPRDRGLEGYTF	TRBD1	once	TRBV27	TRBJ1-2
TGCGCCAGCACTACTAGCGGGGTTAGCGAGCAGTACTTC	CASTTSGVSEQYF	TRBD2	.	TRBV5-1	TRBJ2-7
TGTGCCAGCAGTGGGGGGCTCGACAATGAGCAGTTCTTC	CASSGGLDNEQFF	.	once	TRBV2	TRBJ2-1
TGTGCCAGCAGCTTAGGGCGGGGGGTCGGCACAGATACGCAGTATTTT	CASSLGRGVGTDTQYF	TRBD2	few	TRBV11-2	TRBJ2-3
TGTGCCTGGAGTGTACTCCCACAGGGGGCTGGGAATGAGCAGTTCTTC	CAWSVLPQGAGNEQFF	TRBD1	.	TRBV30	TRBJ2-1
TGCGCCAGCACACGGGGAGACAGGCTCTTAGAGACCCAGTACTTC	CASTRGDRLLETQYF	.	.	TRBV5-1	TRBJ2-5
TGTGCCAGCAGTTTGTCCTCCCGGGTTGGGCAGTTCTTC	CASSLSSRVGQFF	.	.	TRBV27	TRBJ2-1
TGCGCCAGCAGCGGACTAGCGGGAGGGGTAACAGATACGCAGTATTTT	CASSGLAGGVTDTQYF	TRBD2	once	TRBV5-1	TRBJ2-3
TGTGCCAGCAGCAGGGGGCCCTACAATGAGCAGTTCTTC	CASSRGPYNEQFF	TRBD1	.	TRBV6-5	TRBJ2-1
TGCGCCAGCAGCTTGGACAGGCCCTTGAACACTGAAGCTTTCTTT	CASSLDRPLNTEAFF	.	.	TRBV5-1	TRBJ1-1
TGTGCCAGCAGAAGAGGACAGACGAACACCGGGGAGCTGTTTTTT	CASRRGQTNTGELFF	.	.	TRBV2	TRBJ2-2